Listed here are 17 T cell receptor beta chains from one sample, sequenced in a study of blood T cell repertoires in COVID-19. Data came from immunoSEQ multiplex PCR; TCRdb stores just in-frame clones and leaves some out. Of about 150,000 clones listed, approximately 90% are singletons. Material: peripheral blood. All receptors come from a human donor with COVID-19, enrolled during active disease. The donor label of this sample is uncertain.

In this sample, this clone turned up once. The chain joins TRBV7-9 to TRBJ2-1; TRBD1 matches 10 bases. J gave up 4 bases and V 2 bases, and 2 bases lay outside the gene matches. The germline gives CDR1 SEHNR, CDR2 FQNEAQ (reference sequence). The length of the CDR3 is 15 residues. Here the CDR3 DNA reads TGTGCCAGCAGCTTAAAGGACAGGGGGTACAATGAGCAGTTCTTC. This codes for CASSLKDRGYNEQFF.

The chain couples TRBV7-6 to TRBJ2-2; a weak D match, TRBD1 (5 bases). Germline V CDR1 and CDR2: SGHVS, FNYEAQ. The CDR3 totals 15 residues. Trimming left V 2 bases short and J 6 bases short, with 13 bases between. CDR3 bases: TGTGCCAGCAGCTTAACAGGTTTGAAAGCCGGGGAGCTGTTTTTT. Translated: CASSLTGLKAGELFF.

The rearrangement uses TRBV3-1 (or the pseudogene TRBV3-2) and TRBJ2-7; no reliable D call. From germline, CDR1 is LGHDT and CDR2 YNNKEL (reference sequence). The V and J ends lost 1 base and 7 bases respectively, with 8 bases between them. The CDR3 covers 12 residues. The CDR3 nucleotides read TGTGCCAGCAGCCAAGCGTACGGGGAGCAGTACTTC. Its protein product is CASSQAYGEQYF.

This clone has just a few counts. The chain uses TRBV4-1 and TRBJ1-6, with 7 bases lining up with TRBD1. J lost 6 bases, V lost 4 bases, and 12 bases had no gene match. Germline V gives CDR1 MGHRA, CDR2 YSYEKL. The CDR3 consists of 17 residues. CDR3 in DNA: TGCGCCAGCAGCCCACAAGAGCGACAGGGCCCTAATTCACCCCTCCACTTT. Encoded protein: CASSPQERQGPNSPLHF.

This clone was seen once. The CDR3 coding sequence is TGTGCCAGCAGCGTAGGACTAGCGGGAGGGCCGTACAATGAGCAGTTCTTC. Its translation: CASSVGLAGGPYNEQFF. This rearrangement joins TRBV9 to TRBJ2-1; 14 nucleotides match TRBD2. CDR1 is SGDLS, CDR2 YYNGEE, per germline. V dropped 0 bases and J dropped 4; count of bases not matched to a gene: 3. The CDR3 has 17 amino acids.

CDR3 coding DNA: TGTGCCAGTAGTATTACTTTCAGGAGCGGGAGGGCCGATACAGATACGCAGTATTTT. This sequence encodes CASSITFRSGRADTDTQYF. The chain recombines TRBV19 with TRBJ2-3; 10 nucleotides agree with TRBD2. CDR1 and CDR2 from the germline V gene are LNHDA and SQIVND (reference sequence). This CDR3 has 19 amino acids. V was clipped by 3 bases and J by 3 bases; unmatched bases: 15.

This chain links TRBV6-5 with TRBJ2-5; no definite D call. CDR3 size: 14 residues. Germline CDR1 MNHEY, CDR2 SVGAGI. V dropped 6 bases and J dropped 2 bases, with 13 bases sitting between them. The CDR3 is CASSPGITQETQYF. The CDR3 DNA is TGTGCCAGCAGCCCAGGAATAACACAAGAGACCCAGTACTTC.

The chain carries TRBV25-1 and TRBJ2-3, with D possibly TRBD1 on 5 matching bases. V lost 8 bases to trimming and J lost 10 bases, with 13 bases between them. Germline V CDR1 and CDR2: MGHDK, SYGVNS. The CDR3 is made up of 11 amino acids. The CDR3 DNA reads TGTGCCAGCGGGAACAGGTATCCGCAGTATTTT. This encodes CASGNRYPQYF.

The V gene is TRBV13, the J gene TRBJ1-2; 7 bases fit TRBD1. Per germline, CDR1 PRHDT and CDR2 FYEKMQ (reference sequence). The CDR3 runs 16 residues. With V trimmed by 5 bases and J by 4 bases, 13 bases remained unmatched. The CDR3 sequence is CASSEQGKGGTYGYTF. CDR3 sequence (DNA): TGTGCCAGCAGCGAACAAGGCAAAGGGGGCACCTATGGCTACACCTTC.

This chain uses TRBV20-1 with TRBJ2-1, with TRBD2 identical over 7 bases. Germline loops: CDR1 DFQATT, CDR2 SNEGSKA (reference sequence). The CDR3 has 11 residues. Trimming removed 6 bases from V and 10 bases from J; junction bases left unmatched: 6. CDR3 sequence (DNA): TGCAGTGCGTATCTAGCGGCAGAGCAGTTCTTC. Its protein is CSAYLAAEQFF.

The rearrangement uses TRBV9 and TRBJ2-5, with D unclear. The CDR3 sequence is 15 residues long. The V gene's germline CDR1 is SGDLS and CDR2 YYNGEE. Trimming took off 1 base at V and 3 bases at J, with 13 bases between the two ends. The CDR3 spells CASSVSPSSEETQYF. As DNA, the CDR3 is TGTGCCAGCAGCGTATCACCCTCCTCAGAAGAGACCCAGTACTTC.

The chain couples TRBV12-3 or TRBV12-4 to TRBJ2-2, with no clear D. The CDR3 is 11 residues long. V dropped 6 bases and J dropped 8 bases, with 7 bases sitting between them. The CDR3 DNA sequence: TGTGCCAGCAGCTTCGGGGGGGAGCTGTTTTTT. This gives the protein CASSFGGELFF.

The chain recombines TRBV2 with TRBJ1-4, with 7 nucleotides matching TRBD1. The CDR3 covers 16 residues. With V trimmed by 5 bases and J by 7 bases, 13 bases remained unmatched. Per the germline V gene, CDR1 is SNHLY and CDR2 is FYNNEI. CDR3 coding DNA: TGTGCCAGCAGTCAACAGGGGATAGCACGCGGTGAAAAACTGTTTTTT. Its protein product is CASSQQGIARGEKLFF.

The gene calls are TRBV7-9 and TRBJ1-2; D is uncertain. Germline assignment: CDR1 SEHNR and CDR2 FQNEAQ (reference sequence). V lost 4 bases to trimming and J lost 1 base, with 4 bases between them. This CDR3 spans 12 amino acids. CDR3 sequence reads: CASSSSNYGYTF. In DNA, the CDR3 is TGTGCCAGCAGCTCCAGTAACTATGGCTACACCTTC.

The rearrangement uses TRBV9 and TRBJ2-7, with D perhaps matching TRBD1 (5 bases). The germline gives CDR1 SGDLS, CDR2 YYNGEE. V dropped 0 bases and J dropped 7 bases, with 14 bases sitting between them. The CDR3 spans 14 residues. In DNA form, the CDR3 reads TGTGCCAGCAGCGTAGCTACAGGCCCAGGGGAGCAGTACTTC. Its translation is CASSVATGPGEQYF.

The rearrangement links TRBV4-1 to TRBJ2-7; TRBD2 matches at 13 bases. From germline, CDR1 is MGHRA and CDR2 YSYEKL. The V and J ends lost 5 bases and 2 bases, in that order; junction bases with no gene match: 6. This CDR3 has 16 residues. The DNA for the CDR3 is TGCGCCAGCAGCGGGACTAGCGGGACCCGGGCCTACGAGCAGTACTTC. It translates to CASSGTSGTRAYEQYF.

The rearrangement joins TRBV29-1 to TRBJ2-7; TRBD2 aligns across 8 bases. The V and J ends lost 4 bases and 6 bases, in that order; junction bases with no gene match: 5. CDR3 length: 12 residues. CDR1 is SQVTM, CDR2 ANQGSEA, per germline. Here the CDR3 DNA reads TGCAGCGTTGGATCACGGGGGGGCGAGCAGTACTTC. As protein: CSVGSRGGEQYF.